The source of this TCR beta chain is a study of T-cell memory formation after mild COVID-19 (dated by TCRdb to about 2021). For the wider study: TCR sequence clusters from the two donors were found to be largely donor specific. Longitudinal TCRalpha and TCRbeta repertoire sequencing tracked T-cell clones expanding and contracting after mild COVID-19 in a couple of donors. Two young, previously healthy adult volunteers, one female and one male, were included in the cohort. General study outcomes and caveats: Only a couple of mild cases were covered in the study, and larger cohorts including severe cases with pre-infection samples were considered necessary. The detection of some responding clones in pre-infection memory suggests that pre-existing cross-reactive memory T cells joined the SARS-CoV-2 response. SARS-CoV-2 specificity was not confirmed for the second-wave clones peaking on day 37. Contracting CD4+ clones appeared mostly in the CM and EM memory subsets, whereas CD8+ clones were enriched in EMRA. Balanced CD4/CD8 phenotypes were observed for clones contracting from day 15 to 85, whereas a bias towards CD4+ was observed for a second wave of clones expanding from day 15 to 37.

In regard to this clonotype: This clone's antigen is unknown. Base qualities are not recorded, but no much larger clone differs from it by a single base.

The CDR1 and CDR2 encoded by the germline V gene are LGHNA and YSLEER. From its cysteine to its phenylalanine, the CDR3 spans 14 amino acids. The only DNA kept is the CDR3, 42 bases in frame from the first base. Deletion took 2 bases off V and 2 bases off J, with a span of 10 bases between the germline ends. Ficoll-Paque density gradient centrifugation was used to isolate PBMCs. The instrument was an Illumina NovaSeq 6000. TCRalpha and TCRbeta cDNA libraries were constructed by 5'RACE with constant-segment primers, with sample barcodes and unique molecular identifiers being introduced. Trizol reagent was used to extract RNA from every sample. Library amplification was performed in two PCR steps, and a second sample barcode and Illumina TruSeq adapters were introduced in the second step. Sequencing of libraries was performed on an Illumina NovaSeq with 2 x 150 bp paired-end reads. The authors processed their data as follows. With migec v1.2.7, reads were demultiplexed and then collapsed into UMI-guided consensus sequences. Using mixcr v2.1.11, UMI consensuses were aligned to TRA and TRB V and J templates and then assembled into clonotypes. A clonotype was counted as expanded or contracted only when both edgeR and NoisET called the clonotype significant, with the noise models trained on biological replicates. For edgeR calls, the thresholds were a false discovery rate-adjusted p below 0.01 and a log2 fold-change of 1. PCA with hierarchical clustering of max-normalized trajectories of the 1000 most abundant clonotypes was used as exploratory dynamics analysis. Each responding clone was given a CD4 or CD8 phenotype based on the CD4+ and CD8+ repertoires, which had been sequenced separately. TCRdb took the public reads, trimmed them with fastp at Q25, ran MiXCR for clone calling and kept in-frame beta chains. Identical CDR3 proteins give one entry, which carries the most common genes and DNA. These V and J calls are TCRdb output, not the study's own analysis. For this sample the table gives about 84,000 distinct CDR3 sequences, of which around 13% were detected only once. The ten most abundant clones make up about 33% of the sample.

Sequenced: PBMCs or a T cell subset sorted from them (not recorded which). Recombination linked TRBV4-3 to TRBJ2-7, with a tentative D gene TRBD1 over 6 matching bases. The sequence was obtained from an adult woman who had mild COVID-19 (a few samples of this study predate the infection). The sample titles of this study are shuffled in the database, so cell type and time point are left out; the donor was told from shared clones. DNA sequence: TGCGCCAGCAGCCAATGGGACACAACCTACGAGCAGTACTTC. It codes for CASSQWDTTYEQYF.